This T cell receptor (beta chain) was found in a study of blood T cell repertoires in COVID-19. Study-level information: The cDNA or gDNA used as material had been derived from T cells, B-cell-depleted T cells, or PBMCs.

Study processing details: Researchers report that nucleated cell counts were estimated from reference gene primer amplification. TCRdb keeps only in-frame clones here, not all; method: immunoSEQ multiplex PCR. V, J and clone size reflect that table, while D and trimming were determined from the DNA. The sample shows about 110,000 clones, over 65% of them seen only once. The sample consisted of peripheral blood. The clonotype originates from a woman aged 80 or over with acute or convalescent COVID-19.

The CDR3 DNA follows: TGTGCCAGCAGTGAAGGCAGGGGCCTAGAGACCCAGTACTTC. Protein: CASSEGRGLETQYF. V usage is TRBV6-1 and J usage is TRBJ2-5; tentative D call: TRBD1 (6 bases). The CDR3 runs to 14 residues. Germline V gene lookup returns CDR1 MNHNS and CDR2 SASEGT. V gave up 1 base and J gave up 4 bases, with 10 bases separating them.